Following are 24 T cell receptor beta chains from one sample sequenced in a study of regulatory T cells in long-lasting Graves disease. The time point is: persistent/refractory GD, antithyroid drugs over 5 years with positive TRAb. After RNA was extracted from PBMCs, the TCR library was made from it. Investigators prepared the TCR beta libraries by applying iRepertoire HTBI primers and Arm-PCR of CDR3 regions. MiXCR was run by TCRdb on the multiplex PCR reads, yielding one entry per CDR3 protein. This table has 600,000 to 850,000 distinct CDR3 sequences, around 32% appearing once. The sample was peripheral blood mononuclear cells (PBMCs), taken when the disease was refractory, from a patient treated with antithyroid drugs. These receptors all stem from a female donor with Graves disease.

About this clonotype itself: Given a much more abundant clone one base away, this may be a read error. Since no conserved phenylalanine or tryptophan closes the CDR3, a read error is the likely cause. CDR3 nucleotide sequence: TGTGCCAGCAGCTTAGGGCAGGGAGTTGACGAGCAGTACCTC. Its protein product is CASSLGQGVDEQYL. The gene calls are TRBV2 and TRBJ2-7, with D perhaps given as TRBD1 or TRBD2 (5 bases each). The CDR3 is 14 residues long. The germline V and J ends were trimmed by 6 bases and 5 bases, with 17 bases remaining between them. Germline V gene lookup returns CDR1 SNHLY and CDR2 FYNNEI.

CDR3 coding DNA: TGTGCCAGCAGTTTTTTATCGATGGCAGGGAACACCGGGGAGCTGTTTTTT. Protein: CASSFLSMAGNTGELFF. V usage is TRBV12-3 or TRBV12-4 and J usage is TRBJ2-2; D remains unclear. The V and J ends lost 3 bases and 1 base respectively, with 15 bases between them. The CDR3 has 17 residues.

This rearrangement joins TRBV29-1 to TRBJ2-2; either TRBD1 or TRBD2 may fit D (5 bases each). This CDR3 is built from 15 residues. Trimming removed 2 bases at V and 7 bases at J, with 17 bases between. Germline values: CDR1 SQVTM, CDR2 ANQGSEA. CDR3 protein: CSVEKPGPLDGELFF. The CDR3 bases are TGCAGCGTTGAAAAACCGGGACCCCTAGACGGGGAGCTGTTTTTT.

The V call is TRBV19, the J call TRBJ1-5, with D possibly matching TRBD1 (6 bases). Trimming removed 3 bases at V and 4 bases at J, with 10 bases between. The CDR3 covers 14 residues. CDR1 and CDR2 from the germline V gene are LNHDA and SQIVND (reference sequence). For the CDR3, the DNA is TGTGCCAGTAGTATGAGAGGGGGGAATCAGCCCCAGCATTTT. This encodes CASSMRGGNQPQHF.

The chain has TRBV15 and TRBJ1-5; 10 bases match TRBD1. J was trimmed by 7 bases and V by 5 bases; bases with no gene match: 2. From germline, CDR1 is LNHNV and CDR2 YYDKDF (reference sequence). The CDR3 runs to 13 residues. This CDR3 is CATSGGQGQPQHF. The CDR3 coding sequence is TGTGCCACCAGCGGGGGACAGGGGCAGCCCCAGCATTTT. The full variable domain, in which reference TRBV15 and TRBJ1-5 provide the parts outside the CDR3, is DAMVIQNPRYQVTQFGKPVTLSCSQTLNHNVMYWYQQKSSQAPKLLFHYYDKDFNNEADTPDNFQSRRPNTSFCFLDIRSPGLGDTAMYLCATSGGQGQPQHFGDGTRLSIL.

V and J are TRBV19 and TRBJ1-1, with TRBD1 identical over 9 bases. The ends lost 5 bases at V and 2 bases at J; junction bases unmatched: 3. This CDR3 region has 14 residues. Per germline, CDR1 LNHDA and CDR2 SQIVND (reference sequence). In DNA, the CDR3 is TGTGCCAGTAGTGGGGACAGGGATAACACTGAAGCTTTCTTT. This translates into CASSGDRDNTEAFF. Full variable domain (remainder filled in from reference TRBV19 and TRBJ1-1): DGGITQSPKYLFRKEGQNVTLSCEQNLNHDAMYWYRQDPGQGLRLIYYSQIVNDFQKGDIAEGYSVSREKKESFPLTVTSAQKNPTAFYLCASSGDRDNTEAFFGQGTRLTVV.

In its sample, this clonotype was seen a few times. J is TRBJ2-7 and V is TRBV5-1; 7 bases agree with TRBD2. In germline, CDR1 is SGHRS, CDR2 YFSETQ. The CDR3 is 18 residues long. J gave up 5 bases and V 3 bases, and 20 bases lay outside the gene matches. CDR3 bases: TGCGCCAGCAGCTCCTTTAGTATGACTAGCAGCGGCTTAGACGAGCAGTACTTC. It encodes CASSSFSMTSSGLDEQYF.

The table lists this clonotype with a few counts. The CDR3 DNA reads TGTGCCAGCAGCTTGGAGGGTTTCTTCCAAGAGACCCAGTACTTC. As protein: CASSLEGFFQETQYF. The chain combines TRBV7-2 with TRBJ2-5, with D possibly TRBD2 on 6 matching bases. Trimming took 3 bases from V and 1 from J, leaving 12 bases between them. This CDR3 is built from 15 residues. Germline lookup yields CDR1 SGHTA and CDR2 FQGNSA.

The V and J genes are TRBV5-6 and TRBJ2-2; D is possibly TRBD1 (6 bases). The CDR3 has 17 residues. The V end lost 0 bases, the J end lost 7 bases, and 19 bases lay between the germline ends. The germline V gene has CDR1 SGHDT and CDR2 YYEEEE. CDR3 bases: TGTGCCAGCAGCTTGGCCATGGGTCAGGGGAATCACGGGGAGCTGTTTTTT. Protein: CASSLAMGQGNHGELFF.

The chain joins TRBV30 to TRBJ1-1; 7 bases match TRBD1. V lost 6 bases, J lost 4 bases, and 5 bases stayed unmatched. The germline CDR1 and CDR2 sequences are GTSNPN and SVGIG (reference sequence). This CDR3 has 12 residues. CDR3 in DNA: TGTGCCTGCTCTACAGGGGTCACTGAAGCTTTCTTT. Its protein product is CACSTGVTEAFF.

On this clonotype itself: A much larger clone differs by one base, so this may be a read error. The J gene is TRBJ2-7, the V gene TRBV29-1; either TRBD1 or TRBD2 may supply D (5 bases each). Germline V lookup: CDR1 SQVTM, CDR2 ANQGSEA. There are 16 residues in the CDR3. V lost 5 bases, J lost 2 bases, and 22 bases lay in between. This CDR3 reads CSVRSTGTQGAYEQYF. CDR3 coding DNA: TGCAGCGTTCGATCAACCGGGACGCAAGGAGCCTACGAGCAGTACTTC.

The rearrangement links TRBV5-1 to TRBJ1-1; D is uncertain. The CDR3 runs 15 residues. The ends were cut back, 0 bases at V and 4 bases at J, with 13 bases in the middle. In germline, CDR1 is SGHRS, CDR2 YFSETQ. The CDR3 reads CASSLGSMESTEAFF. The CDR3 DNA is TGCGCCAGCAGCTTGGGATCCATGGAGAGCACTGAAGCTTTCTTT.

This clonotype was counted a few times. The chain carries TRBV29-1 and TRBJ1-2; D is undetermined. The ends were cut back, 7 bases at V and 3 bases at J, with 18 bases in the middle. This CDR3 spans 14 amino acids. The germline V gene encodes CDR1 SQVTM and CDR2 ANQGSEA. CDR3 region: CSASPPTLYYGYTF. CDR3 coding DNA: TGCAGCGCATCCCCTCCGACCCTATACTATGGCTACACCTTC. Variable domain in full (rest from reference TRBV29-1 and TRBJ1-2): SAVISQKPSRDICQRGTSLTIQCQVDSQVTMMFWYRQQPGQSLTLIATANQGSEATYESGFVIDKFPISRPNLTFSTLTVSNMSPEDSSIYLCSASPPTLYYGYTFGSGTRLTVV.

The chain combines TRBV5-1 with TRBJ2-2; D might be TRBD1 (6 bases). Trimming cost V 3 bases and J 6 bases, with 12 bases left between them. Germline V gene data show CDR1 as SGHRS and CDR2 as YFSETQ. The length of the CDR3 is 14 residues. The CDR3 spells CASSSTGSSGELFF. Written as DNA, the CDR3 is TGCGCCAGCAGCTCGACAGGTTCATCCGGGGAGCTGTTTTTT.

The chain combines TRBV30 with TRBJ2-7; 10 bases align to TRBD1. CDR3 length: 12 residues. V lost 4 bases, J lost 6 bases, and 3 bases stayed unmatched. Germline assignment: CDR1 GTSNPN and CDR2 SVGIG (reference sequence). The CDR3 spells CAWTRTGGEQYF. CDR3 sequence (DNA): TGTGCCTGGACGCGGACAGGGGGCGAGCAGTACTTC. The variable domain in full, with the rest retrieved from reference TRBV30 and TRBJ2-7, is SQTIHQWPATLVQPVGSPLSLECTVEGTSNPNLYWYRQAAGRGLQLLFYSVGIGQISSEVPQNLSASRPQDRQFILSSKKLLLSDSGFYLCAWTRTGGEQYFGPGTRLTVT.

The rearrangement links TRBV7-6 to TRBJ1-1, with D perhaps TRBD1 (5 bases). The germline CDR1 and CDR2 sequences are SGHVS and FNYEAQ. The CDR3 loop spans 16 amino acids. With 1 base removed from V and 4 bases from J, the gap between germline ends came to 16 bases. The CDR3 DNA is TGTGCCAGCAGCTTAGATGGGGCAGGGAGAAGCACTGAAGCTTTCTTT. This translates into CASSLDGAGRSTEAFF.

Written as DNA, the CDR3 is TGTGCCAGTAGTGCCCAATCAAATCAGCCCCAGCATTTT. It yields the protein CASSAQSNQPQHF. The chain is built from TRBV19 and TRBJ1-5; D remains unclear. V was cut by 5 bases and J by 4 bases, with 9 bases left in between. CDR3 length: 13 amino acids. The germline gives CDR1 LNHDA, CDR2 SQIVND (reference sequence).

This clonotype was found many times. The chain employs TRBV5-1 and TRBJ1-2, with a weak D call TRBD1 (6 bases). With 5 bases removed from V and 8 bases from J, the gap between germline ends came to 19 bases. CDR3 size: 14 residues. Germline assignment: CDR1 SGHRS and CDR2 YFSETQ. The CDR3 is CASRGQPGGDGYTF. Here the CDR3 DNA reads TGCGCCAGCAGGGGCCAACCCGGGGGCGACGGCTACACCTTC. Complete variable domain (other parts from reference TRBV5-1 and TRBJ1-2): KAGVTQTPRYLIKTRGQQVTLSCSPISGHRSVSWYQQTPGQGLQFLFEYFSETQRNKGNFPGRFSGRQFSNSRSEMNVSTLELGDSALYLCASRGQPGGDGYTFGSGTRLTVV.

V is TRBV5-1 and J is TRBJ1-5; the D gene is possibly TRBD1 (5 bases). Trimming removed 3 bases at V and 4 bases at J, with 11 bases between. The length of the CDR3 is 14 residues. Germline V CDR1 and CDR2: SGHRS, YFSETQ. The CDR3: CASSWGTANQPQHF. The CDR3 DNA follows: TGCGCCAGCAGCTGGGGGACGGCAAATCAGCCCCAGCATTTT.

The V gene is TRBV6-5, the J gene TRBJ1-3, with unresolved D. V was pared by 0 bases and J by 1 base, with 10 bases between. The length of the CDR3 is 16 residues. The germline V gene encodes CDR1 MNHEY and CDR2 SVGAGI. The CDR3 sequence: CASSYSSQPSGNTIYF. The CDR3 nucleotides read TGTGCCAGCAGTTACTCGTCACAGCCATCTGGAAACACCATATATTTT.

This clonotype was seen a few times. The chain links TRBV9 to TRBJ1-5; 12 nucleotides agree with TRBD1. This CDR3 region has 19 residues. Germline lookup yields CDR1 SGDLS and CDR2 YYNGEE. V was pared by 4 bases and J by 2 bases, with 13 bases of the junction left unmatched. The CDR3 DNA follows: TGTGCCAGCAGCAGCCGGGACAGGGGGCTGACATATGGCAATCAGCCCCAGCATTTT. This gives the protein CASSSRDRGLTYGNQPQHF.

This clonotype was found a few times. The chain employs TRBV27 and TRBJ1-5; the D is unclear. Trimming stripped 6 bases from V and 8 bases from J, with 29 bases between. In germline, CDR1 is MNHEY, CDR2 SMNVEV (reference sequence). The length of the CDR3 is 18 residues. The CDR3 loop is CASSILTLGLVPREPQHF. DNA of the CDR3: TGTGCCAGCAGCATACTCACCCTCGGTCTCGTACCAAGGGAGCCCCAGCATTTT.

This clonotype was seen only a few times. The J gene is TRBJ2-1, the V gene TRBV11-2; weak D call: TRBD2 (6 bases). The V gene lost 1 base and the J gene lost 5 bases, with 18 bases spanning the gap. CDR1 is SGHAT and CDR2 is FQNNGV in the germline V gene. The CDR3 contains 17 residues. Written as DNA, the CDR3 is TGTGCCAGCAGCTTAGGATTGGCGGGAAAAGGTAACAATGAGCAGTTCTTC. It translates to CASSLGLAGKGNNEQFF.

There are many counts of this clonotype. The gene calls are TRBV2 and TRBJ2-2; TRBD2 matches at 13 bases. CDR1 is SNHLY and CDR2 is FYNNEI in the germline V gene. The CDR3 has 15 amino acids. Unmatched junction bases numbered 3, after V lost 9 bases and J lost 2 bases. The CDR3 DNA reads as TGTGCCAGAAAGGGACTAGCGGGAAACACCGGGGAGCTGTTTTTT. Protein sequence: CARKGLAGNTGELFF.